The 18 T cell receptor beta chains below all came from one sample that was sequenced in a study of shared clonotypes between healthy human individuals. Naive CD8 cells were CD45RO-negative, positively selected for CCR7, excluding terminally differentiated effector memory CD45RA+ cells. Only in-frame clones appear in the TCRdb table, and some are missing; sequencing was by immunoSEQ multiplex PCR. The table shows millions of clones, with approximately 95% occurring only once. Sequenced input: naive CD8+ T cells sorted from blood. These receptors originate from a man aged 18 to 29 in good health.

This chain uses TRBV6-5 with TRBJ2-1; D might be TRBD1 (6 bases). The CDR3 runs to 14 residues. Per the germline V gene, CDR1 is MNHEY and CDR2 is SVGAGI. Trimming shortened V by 5 bases and J by 8 bases, and 16 bases separated the two germline ends. CDR3 sequence (DNA): TGTGCCAGCAGTCGTGACAGGTCCCCTCATGAGCAGTTCTTC. This encodes CASSRDRSPHEQFF.

The table lists this clone with a count of one. Within the sample, other DNA sequences also encode this same CDR3. The gene calls are TRBV5-1 and TRBJ2-7; D is tentatively TRBD1 or TRBD2 (5 bases each). This CDR3 comprises 13 residues. V lost 4 bases and J lost 0, with 8 bases in between. The germline V gene has CDR1 SGHRS and CDR2 YFSETQ. The CDR3 sequence: CASSGTDSYEQYF. CDR3 sequence (DNA): TGCGCCAGCAGCGGGACGGACTCCTACGAGCAGTACTTC.

The chain combines TRBV2 with TRBJ2-1, with a possible D match to TRBD2 (5 bases). The germline V gene encodes CDR1 SNHLY and CDR2 FYNNEI. The CDR3 contains 12 residues. The germline V and J ends were trimmed by 9 bases and 7 bases, with 13 bases remaining between them. The CDR3 region is CASGEYGNEQFF. In nucleotides, the CDR3 is TGTGCCAGTGGGGAGTACGGGAATGAGCAGTTCTTC.

The DNA of the CDR3 is TGTGCCAGCAGCATTGAGGGGTTCAGCTCCTACGAGCAGTACTTC. Translating gives CASSIEGFSSYEQYF. This chain uses TRBV21-1 with TRBJ2-7. TRBV21-1 is a pseudogene segment. This CDR3 region has 15 residues.

Comment on this clone: Other DNA sequences in this sample translate to the same CDR3. The rearrangement uses TRBV6-5 and TRBJ2-7; possibly TRBD1 for D (5 bases). Looked up from germline, CDR1 is MNHEY and CDR2 is SVGAGI. The CDR3 has 12 amino acids. Trimming left V 8 bases short and J 4 bases short, with 12 bases between. CDR3 protein: CASGQGPYEQYF. The DNA for the CDR3 is TGTGCCAGCGGGCAGGGCCCGTACGAGCAGTACTTC.

The J gene is TRBJ2-1, the V gene TRBV21-1; the D call in the table, TRBD2, was not verified against the DNA. TRBV21-1 represents a pseudogene. The CDR3 covers 15 residues. As DNA, the CDR3 is TGTGCCAGCAGGCCTCTAGCGGGAAAGGGCAATGAGCAGTTCTTC. It yields the protein CASRPLAGKGNEQFF.

The V gene is TRBV27, the J gene TRBJ2-7; 12 nucleotides line up with TRBD2. The CDR3 runs 15 residues. Trimming removed 4 bases from V and 6 bases from J; junction bases left unmatched: 7. Germline CDR1 reads MNHEY; CDR2 reads SMNVEV (reference sequence). The CDR3 sequence is CASSSPRLAGVEQYF. The CDR3 DNA sequence: TGTGCCAGCAGTTCGCCCCGACTAGCGGGGGTCGAGCAGTACTTC.

As concerns this clone: Other nucleotide sequences in the sample specify the same CDR3. This chain uses TRBV28 with TRBJ1-1; 10 bases are a match to TRBD1. Germline V gene sequence: CDR1 MDHEN, CDR2 SYDVKM. V lost 5 bases and J lost 4; bases outside the gene matches: 4. CDR3 length equals 14 residues. Here the CDR3 reads CASSLGQGGTEAFF. The CDR3 DNA follows: TGTGCCAGCAGTCTCGGACAGGGGGGCACTGAAGCTTTCTTT.

The rearrangement uses TRBV4-1 and TRBJ1-2; D unclear. The CDR3 spans 15 residues. Germline CDR1 reads MGHRA; CDR2 reads YSYEKL. V gave up 0 bases and J gave up 2 bases, with 10 bases separating them. The CDR3 region is CASSQDRNSNYGYTF. CDR3 bases: TGCGCCAGCAGCCAAGATCGAAACAGCAACTATGGCTACACCTTC.

In this sample, this clone turned up once. Other DNA sequences within the sample encode an identical CDR3. The chain carries TRBV7-9 and TRBJ1-3; D not resolved. Germline CDR1 and CDR2: SEHNR and FQNEAQ (reference sequence). V was shortened by 5 bases and J by 7 bases, with 6 bases between the two germline ends. CDR3 length equals 11 residues. The CDR3 nucleotides read TGTGCCAGCAGCCCCGGGAACACCATATATTTT. Translation gives CASSPGNTIYF.

This sequence joins TRBV27 and TRBJ2-7, with TRBD1 matching over 10 bases. Germline CDR1 is MNHEY and CDR2 is SMNVEV (reference sequence). This CDR3 is 17 amino acids long. The V segment lost 7 bases and the J segment 3 bases; nucleotides outside the gene matches: 15. CDR3 sequence reads: CASIPSAGQGIFYEQYF. As DNA, the CDR3 is TGTGCCAGCATTCCCAGCGCGGGACAGGGGATTTTCTACGAGCAGTACTTC.

About this clone itself: This specimen includes other DNA sequences encoding the same CDR3. The genes are TRBV7-8 and TRBJ2-1; 13 bases match TRBD2. V shed 3 bases and J 0 bases; nucleotides not matched to a gene: 5. The CDR3 runs to 18 residues. CDR1 is SGHVS, CDR2 FQNEAQ, per germline. The DNA for the CDR3 is TGTGCCAGCAGCTTCGGACTAGCGGGGGCAAGCTCCTACAATGAGCAGTTCTTC. As protein: CASSFGLAGASSYNEQFF.

V gene TRBV9 combines with J gene TRBJ1-6; no definite D call. Between the trimmed V and J ends, which lost 0 bases and 2 bases, there was a span of 9 bases. CDR3 size: 16 residues. Germline lookup yields CDR1 SGDLS and CDR2 YYNGEE. The CDR3 region is CASSVEGRPYNSPLHF. For the CDR3, the DNA is TGTGCCAGCAGCGTAGAAGGACGGCCCTATAATTCACCCCTCCACTTT. The full variable domain, in which reference TRBV9 and TRBJ1-6 provide the parts outside the CDR3, is DSGVTQTPKHLITATGQRVTLRCSPRSGDLSVYWYQQSLDQGLQFLIQYYNGEERAKGNILERFSAQQFPDLHSELNLSSLELGDSALYFCASSVEGRPYNSPLHFGNGTRLTVT.

The J gene is TRBJ1-1, the V gene TRBV10-2; no firm D call. This CDR3 comprises 15 residues. Germline loops: CDR1 WSHSY, CDR2 SAAADI. The germline V and J ends were trimmed by 6 bases and 0 bases, with 14 bases remaining between them. The CDR3 loop is CASRASLWLNTEAFF. As DNA, the CDR3 is TGCGCCAGCAGGGCGAGCCTTTGGCTGAACACTGAAGCTTTCTTT.

The chain uses TRBV4-3 and TRBJ2-3; possibly TRBD2 for D (5 bases). CDR1 LGHNA and CDR2 YSLEER come from the germline V gene. This CDR3 comprises 15 residues. V shed 0 bases and J shed 9 bases, with 16 bases lying between them. Here the CDR3 reads CASSQDLRSTGTQYF. In DNA, the CDR3 is TGCGCCAGCAGCCAAGATTTGCGGAGTACGGGAACGCAGTATTTT.

This clone was found once. V gene TRBV7-9 combines with J gene TRBJ2-7; TRBD2 matches at 10 bases. Trimming at V came to 1 base and at J to 0 bases, leaving 6 bases not matched to a gene. The CDR3 extends over 17 amino acids. Germline values: CDR1 SEHNR, CDR2 FQNEAQ (reference sequence). This chain's CDR3 is CASSLGLAGPFSYEQYF. In DNA form, the CDR3 reads TGTGCCAGCAGCTTAGGACTAGCGGGTCCCTTCTCCTACGAGCAGTACTTC.

The chain is built from TRBV2 and TRBJ2-7; D remains unclear. The CDR3 has 12 amino acids. In germline, CDR1 is SNHLY, CDR2 FYNNEI. V gave up 9 bases and J gave up 6 bases, with 15 bases separating them. For the CDR3, the DNA is TGTGCCAGTCCTGGGAACCTCGGCGAGCAGTACTTC. It yields the protein CASPGNLGEQYF.

The chain links TRBV13 to TRBJ2-5, with D maybe TRBD2 (5 bases). V was trimmed by 4 bases and J by 2 bases, leaving 8 bases between them. In germline, CDR1 is PRHDT, CDR2 FYEKMQ (reference sequence). The CDR3 length is 13 residues. The CDR3 DNA sequence: TGTGCCAGCAGCTCGGGGATTCAAGAGACCCAGTACTTC. It yields the protein CASSSGIQETQYF.